The 28 T cell receptor beta chains below come from one sample, sequenced in a study of blood T cell repertoires in COVID-19. Assay used: immunoSEQ multiplex PCR; TCRdb lists only in-frame clones, some missing. Among tens of thousands of clones, 70% to 85% were seen once, and the ten largest hold more than 40%. The sequenced material came from peripheral blood. These receptors all stem from a human donor in a cohort sampled during active COVID-19.

The chain combines TRBV6-6 with TRBJ1-1, with D possibly matching TRBD1 (6 bases). CDR3 size: 16 residues. The germline V gene has CDR1 MNHNY and CDR2 SVGAGI (reference sequence). V lost 5 bases and J lost 4, with 20 bases in between. CDR3 sequence: CASSVTGGEGVTEAFF. In DNA form, the CDR3 reads TGTGCCAGCAGTGTAACGGGTGGGGAGGGGGTCACTGAAGCTTTCTTT.

The chain carries TRBV30 and TRBJ2-7; D possibly corresponds to TRBD2 (5 bases). CDR1 and CDR2 from the germline V gene are GTSNPN and SVGIG (reference sequence). Trimming took off 5 bases at V and 1 base at J, with 15 bases between the two ends. This CDR3 has 14 residues. CDR3: CAWRRQRTSYEQYF. The CDR3 DNA follows: TGTGCCTGGCGTCGCCAGAGGACTTCCTACGAGCAGTACTTC.

V usage is TRBV9 and J usage is TRBJ1-4, with D tentatively TRBD1 (6 bases). V was cut by 3 bases and J by 6 bases, with 12 bases left in between. The CDR3 sequence is 14 residues long. Per the germline V gene, CDR1 is SGDLS and CDR2 is YYNGEE. CDR3 protein: CASSAARTDEKLFF. In DNA form, the CDR3 reads TGTGCCAGCAGCGCGGCGAGGACAGATGAAAAACTGTTTTTT.

This chain connects TRBV4-1 to TRBJ1-2; 7 bases map to TRBD1. The CDR3 runs to 15 residues. Germline V gene lookup returns CDR1 MGHRA and CDR2 YSYEKL. J was trimmed by 4 bases and V by 3 bases; bases with no gene match: 8. CDR3 sequence: CASSHPNQGGYGYTF. In nucleotides, the CDR3 is TGCGCCAGCAGCCATCCAAACCAGGGGGGCTATGGCTACACCTTC.

This clone was seen a few times. The chain has TRBV28 and TRBJ1-1, with a weak D call TRBD1 (6 bases). The V gene's germline CDR1 is MDHEN and CDR2 SYDVKM. The V gene lost 2 bases and the J gene lost 3 bases, with 19 bases spanning the gap. The CDR3 spans 17 residues. CDR3 amino acids: CASSLRPSLGADTEAFF. The CDR3 region has the DNA TGTGCCAGCAGTTTAAGGCCCTCCTTGGGGGCGGACACTGAAGCTTTCTTT.

V is TRBV30 and J is TRBJ1-3; D is unclear. V lost 1 base to trimming and J lost 2 bases, with 9 bases between them. This CDR3 region has 14 residues. Germline lookup yields CDR1 GTSNPN and CDR2 SVGIG (reference sequence). CDR3 coding DNA: TGTGCCTGGAGTGACATACGCCCTGGAAACACCATATATTTT. Translating gives CAWSDIRPGNTIYF.

The CDR3 here is CASSPQKGFSGANVLTF. CDR3 nucleotide sequence: TGTGCCAGCTCACCACAGAAGGGGTTTTCTGGGGCCAACGTCCTGACTTTC. The chain combines TRBV18 with TRBJ2-6; D perhaps matches TRBD1 (5 bases). CDR3 length: 17 residues. Germline CDR1 is KGHSH and CDR2 is LQKENI. V was cut by 1 base and J by 1 base, with 11 bases left in between.

The gene calls are TRBV7-3 and TRBJ2-7; 10 nucleotides agree with TRBD1. Germline V CDR1 and CDR2: SGHTA, FQGTGA. The CDR3 totals 15 residues. After removal of 4 bases from V and 4 bases from J, the junction contained 7 bases not matched to a gene. The CDR3 nucleotides are TGTGCCAGCAGCTCGACCGGGACAGGGGTTTACGAGCAGTACTTC. It specifies CASSSTGTGVYEQYF.

The V and J genes are TRBV2 and TRBJ2-2, with 7 bases aligning to TRBD1. CDR3 length: 15 amino acids. V trimming: 4 bases; J trimming: 5 bases; junction bases outside the gene matches: 7. Germline values: CDR1 SNHLY, CDR2 FYNNEI. The CDR3 is CASSVSGGKTGELFF. CDR3 DNA sequence: TGTGCCAGCAGTGTATCAGGGGGAAAGACCGGGGAGCTGTTTTTT. Supplemented by reference TRBV2 and TRBJ2-2, the full variable domain reads EPEVTQTPSHQVTQMGQEVILRCVPISNHLYFYWYRQILGQKVEFLVSFYNNEISEKSEIFDDQFSVERPDGSNFTLKIRSTKLEDSAMYFCASSVSGGKTGELFFGEGSRLTVL.

This clone was observed a handful of times. V gene TRBV18 combines with J gene TRBJ1-1, with TRBD1 as a possible D gene (6 bases). Germline CDR1 reads KGHSH; CDR2 reads LQKENI. The V end was cut by 6 bases, the J end by 3 bases, with 17 bases between. The length of the CDR3 is 15 residues. Here the CDR3 reads CASSDSGGPYTEAFF. As DNA, the CDR3 is TGTGCCAGCTCGGATAGTGGGGGCCCGTACACTGAAGCTTTCTTT.

This clone was found once. This rearrangement joins TRBV2 to TRBJ2-3; TRBD1 aligns across 7 bases. This CDR3 is built from 15 residues. Germline assignment: CDR1 SNHLY and CDR2 FYNNEI. With V trimmed by 6 bases and J by 3 bases, 9 bases remained unmatched. The CDR3 DNA sequence: TGTGCCAGCAGCCGAGAAGGGACAGTGACAGATACGCAGTATTTT. Its protein product is CASSREGTVTDTQYF.

This clone was detected a few times. The chain employs TRBV14 and TRBJ2-3; the D gene is possibly TRBD2 (6 bases). The CDR3 is 16 residues long. The V gene's germline CDR1 is SGHDN and CDR2 FVKESK. The ends were cut back, 1 base at V and 1 base at J, with 12 bases in the middle. The CDR3 coding sequence is TGTGCCAGCAGCCAAGTCTCTAGCGATCGCACAGATACGCAGTATTTT. Encoded protein: CASSQVSSDRTDTQYF.

This clone was seen only a few times. This chain's CDR3 is CASSTGSRKRPQHF. In nucleotides, the CDR3 is TGTGCCAGCAGTACAGGATCGCGAAAGAGGCCCCAGCATTTT. The chain combines TRBV6-6 with TRBJ1-5, with D maybe TRBD1 (5 bases). V was clipped by 5 bases and J by 9 bases, with 17 bases between them. Germline lookup yields CDR1 MNHNY and CDR2 SVGAGI (reference sequence). The CDR3 totals 14 residues.

The V call is TRBV28, the J call TRBJ1-2; D may be TRBD1 (6 bases). Germline values: CDR1 MDHEN, CDR2 SYDVKM. This CDR3 region has 13 residues. V was pared by 5 bases and J by 2 bases, with 9 bases between. The CDR3 region has the DNA TGTGCCAGCAGTAGGGGGGGCAACTATGGCTACACCTTC. Translated: CASSRGGNYGYTF.

The rearrangement links TRBV19 to TRBJ2-1, with D possibly matching TRBD2 (6 bases). Deletions cut 3 bases from V and 4 bases from J, with 16 bases between. CDR1 is LNHDA, CDR2 SQIVND, per germline (reference sequence). The CDR3 has 16 amino acids. CDR3 coding DNA: TGTGCCAGTAGTATGACGGCGGGGCGCCAGTACAATGAGCAGTTCTTC. Amino acids: CASSMTAGRQYNEQFF. The variable domain in full, with the rest retrieved from reference TRBV19 and TRBJ2-1, is DGGITQSPKYLFRKEGQNVTLSCEQNLNHDAMYWYRQDPGQGLRLIYYSQIVNDFQKGDIAEGYSVSREKKESFPLTVTSAQKNPTAFYLCASSMTAGRQYNEQFFGPGTRLTVL.

This chain connects TRBV24-1 to TRBJ2-5, with 8 bases fitting TRBD2. The CDR3 is made up of 16 amino acids. V was pared by 3 bases and J by 4 bases, with 9 bases of the junction left unmatched. Looked up from germline, CDR1 is KGHDR and CDR2 is SFDVKD. The CDR3 sequence is CATSDPRGGLGETQYF. CDR3 in DNA: TGTGCCACCAGTGATCCCCGGGGGGGCCTCGGAGAGACCCAGTACTTC.

The CDR3 loop reads CAITYRSGSTDTQYF. CDR3 nucleotides: TGTGCCATTACCTACCGAAGCGGTAGCACAGATACGCAGTATTTT. V usage is TRBV10-3 and J usage is TRBJ2-3; D perhaps matches TRBD2 (5 bases). Germline V gene sequence: CDR1 ENHRY, CDR2 SYGVKD. The CDR3 totals 15 residues. Trimming took 9 bases from V and 0 from J, leaving 16 bases between them.

The chain couples TRBV28 to TRBJ1-2, with TRBD1 matching 12 bases. V lost 6 bases, J lost 8 bases, and 7 bases stayed unmatched. CDR3 length equals 14 residues. CDR1 is MDHEN and CDR2 is SYDVKM in the germline V gene. CDR3 in DNA: TGTGCCAGCAGGCGGGACAGGGGGCAGGGAGGCTACACCTTC. Amino acids: CASRRDRGQGGYTF.

CDR3 nucleotide sequence: TGTGCCAGCAGTGAATGGGGGACTAGCGGGGACTTCACCGGGGAGCTGTTTTTT. Residues: CASSEWGTSGDFTGELFF. The rearrangement links TRBV2 to TRBJ2-2; 13 nucleotides agree with TRBD2. CDR3 length equals 18 residues. Per the germline V gene, CDR1 is SNHLY and CDR2 is FYNNEI. V shed 2 bases, J shed 4 bases, and the junction held 7 bases outside the gene matches.

This sequence joins TRBV5-1 and TRBJ2-2; TRBD2 is a possible D gene (5 bases). CDR1 is SGHRS and CDR2 is YFSETQ in the germline V gene. Trimming left V 0 bases short and J 1 base short, with 7 bases between. The CDR3 runs to 15 residues. DNA of the CDR3: TGCGCCAGCAGCTTGGCCCGGGGGAACACCGGGGAGCTGTTTTTT. Amino acid sequence: CASSLARGNTGELFF.

V usage is TRBV7-2 and J usage is TRBJ1-2, with 7 nucleotides matching TRBD1. The CDR3 is 16 residues long. CDR1 and CDR2 (germline): SGHTA, FQGNSA. The V gene end was trimmed by 5 bases and the J gene end by 4 bases; junction bases not matched to a gene: 13. The CDR3 DNA sequence: TGTGCCAGCAGCCCAGCGCCGCCAGGGACAGTCTATGGCTACACCTTC. It encodes CASSPAPPGTVYGYTF.

This clone was detected only a few times. The J gene is TRBJ1-4, the V gene TRBV4-1, with D possibly being TRBD1 (5 bases). V lost 0 bases to trimming and J lost 7 bases, with 12 bases between them. The germline V gene encodes CDR1 MGHRA and CDR2 YSYEKL. The CDR3 spans 15 residues. The CDR3 DNA reads as TGCGCCAGCAGCCAAGATCCCAGGGTTGTTGAAAAACTGTTTTTT. Translation gives CASSQDPRVVEKLFF.

This chain uses TRBV6-1 with TRBJ2-7, with D unclear. Trimming took off 1 base at V and 3 bases at J, with 7 bases between the two ends. The germline V gene has CDR1 MNHNS and CDR2 SASEGT. This CDR3 is 13 amino acids long. CDR3 in amino acids: CASSEDPFYEQYF. The CDR3 DNA reads as TGTGCCAGCAGTGAAGATCCATTCTACGAGCAGTACTTC.

V is TRBV5-1 and J is TRBJ1-1; D is unclear. V lost 2 bases and J lost 1, with 12 bases in between. Looked up from germline, CDR1 is SGHRS and CDR2 is YFSETQ. The CDR3 covers 15 residues. The CDR3 is CASSFRAGENTEAFF. In nucleotides, the CDR3 is TGCGCCAGCAGCTTTAGGGCCGGGGAGAACACTGAAGCTTTCTTT.

The CDR3 loop is CASSRGGSPLHF. CDR3 bases: TGTGCCAGCAGTCGAGGTGGTTCACCCCTCCACTTT. The rearrangement uses TRBV12-3 or TRBV12-4 and TRBJ1-6; D is unclear. This CDR3 is built from 12 residues. The V end lost 5 bases, the J end lost 9 bases, and 8 bases lay between the germline ends.

The rearrangement links TRBV7-9 to TRBJ1-4, with 9 bases aligning to TRBD1. Germline assignment: CDR1 SEHNR and CDR2 FQNEAQ (reference sequence). The CDR3 runs to 16 residues. V lost 5 bases to trimming and J lost 7 bases; unmatched junction nucleotides: 11. CDR3 sequence reads: CASSPTGQGRSEKLFF. As DNA, the CDR3 is TGTGCCAGCAGCCCCACCGGACAGGGGAGGAGTGAAAAACTGTTTTTT.

The rearrangement joins TRBV7-9 to TRBJ2-3, with 10 bases fitting TRBD2. Germline loops: CDR1 SEHNR, CDR2 FQNEAQ (reference sequence). J lost 6 bases, V lost 1 base, and 7 bases had no gene match. This CDR3 is built from 16 residues. Here the CDR3 reads CASSLGAAGGPDTQYF. In DNA, the CDR3 is TGTGCCAGCAGCTTAGGGGCAGCGGGGGGGCCTGATACGCAGTATTTT.

The chain is built from TRBV11-3 and TRBJ2-2; D is possibly TRBD1 (6 bases). Germline loops: CDR1 SGHNT, CDR2 YENEEA. CDR3 length: 17 residues. The ends were cut back, 0 bases at V and 6 bases at J, with 17 bases in the middle. The CDR3 loop is CASSLDTTQGKSGELFF. The DNA for the CDR3 is TGTGCCAGCAGCTTAGATACGACGCAGGGGAAGTCCGGGGAGCTGTTTTTT.